Below, 27 T cell receptor beta chains from the same sample are listed, as sequenced in a study of beta chain features in type 1 diabetes. Since all of the isolated RNA was reverse transcribed, expressed TCRB transcripts were what got sequenced. Repertoires were generated with immunoSEQ multiplex PCR, while TCRdb's copy carries only in-frame clones and drops some. Of a few hundred thousand clones in the sample, about 30% were seen once. Sequencing was performed on naive CD4+ T cells from blood. The receptors shown here come from a man younger than 30 in good health.

The rearrangement links TRBV29-1 to TRBJ2-7, with D possibly being TRBD1 (6 bases). The CDR3 is 13 amino acids. Trimming took off 4 bases at V and 2 bases at J, with 12 bases between the two ends. CDR1 and CDR2 (germline): SQVTM, ANQGSEA. The CDR3 loop is CSVGARGAYEQYF. The CDR3 nucleotides read TGCAGCGTTGGAGCCAGGGGCGCCTACGAGCAGTACTTC.

This chain links TRBV9 with TRBJ2-1, with D possibly matching TRBD2 (6 bases). V gave up 4 bases and J gave up 0 bases, with 11 bases separating them. This CDR3 contains 15 residues. Germline V gene sequence: CDR1 SGDLS, CDR2 YYNGEE. The CDR3: CASSLEGPSYNEQFF. CDR3 coding DNA: TGTGCCAGCAGCCTGGAGGGTCCCTCCTACAATGAGCAGTTCTTC.

This clone was counted between two and nine times. The chain uses TRBV7-9 and TRBJ2-3; D possibly corresponds to TRBD2 (6 bases). CDR3 length equals 16 residues. Germline lookup yields CDR1 SEHNR and CDR2 FQNEAQ (reference sequence). V lost 5 bases and J 4 bases, leaving 19 bases between the germline ends. The CDR3 DNA reads as TGTGCCAGCAGCCCTAGAGGAGGGCCTCGGGCAGATACGCAGTATTTT. Amino acids: CASSPRGGPRADTQYF. Complete variable domain (other parts from reference TRBV7-9 and TRBJ2-3): DTGVSQNPRHKITKRGQNVTFRCDPISEHNRLYWYRQTLGQGPEFLTYFQNEAQLEKSRLLSDRFSAERPKGSFSTLEIQRTEQGDSAMYLCASSPRGGPRADTQYFGPGTRLTVL.

This clone was counted a single time. J is TRBJ2-1 and V is TRBV5-1; D perhaps matches TRBD1 (6 bases). The CDR3 runs 14 residues. Germline lookup yields CDR1 SGHRS and CDR2 YFSETQ. The V end was cut by 1 base, the J end by 3 bases, with 8 bases between. The CDR3 coding sequence is TGCGCCAGCAGCTTGCAAGGGGGCTACAATGAGCAGTTCTTC. The encoded protein is CASSLQGGYNEQFF.

The genes are TRBV7-9 and TRBJ2-1; 10 bases agree with TRBD2. Germline V CDR1 and CDR2: SEHNR, FQNEAQ (reference sequence). This CDR3 contains 17 residues. V shed 5 bases, J shed 5 bases, and the junction held 12 bases outside the gene matches. The CDR3 spells CASSPLIASGRNNEQFF. CDR3 sequence (DNA): TGTGCCAGCAGCCCCTTAATTGCTAGCGGGAGAAACAATGAGCAGTTCTTC.

V and J are TRBV21-1 and TRBJ2-3; the listed D gene, TRBD2, was not tested against the DNA. TRBV21-1 is assigned pseudogene status. This CDR3 is built from 14 residues. This chain's CDR3 is CASSSGLPTDTQYF. CDR3 sequence (DNA): TGTGCCAGCAGTTCGGGACTTCCCACAGATACGCAGTATTTT.

This clone has more than one count but fewer than ten. This chain connects TRBV19 to TRBJ2-6, with D possibly matching TRBD1 (5 bases). The germline V gene has CDR1 LNHDA and CDR2 SQIVND (reference sequence). This CDR3 spans 15 amino acids. The V and J ends lost 2 bases and 0 bases respectively, with 5 bases between them. The CDR3 region is CASSIQGSGANVLTF. DNA for the CDR3: TGTGCCAGTAGTATACAGGGCTCTGGGGCCAACGTCCTGACTTTC.

The rearrangement links TRBV15 to TRBJ1-2; no definite D call. Germline V gene sequence: CDR1 LNHNV, CDR2 YYDKDF (reference sequence). Between the trimmed V and J ends, which lost 0 bases and 4 bases, there was a span of 9 bases. This CDR3 is built from 14 residues. The CDR3 DNA reads TGTGCCACCAGCAGAGATCGGCAGAGCTATGGCTACACCTTC. Protein sequence: CATSRDRQSYGYTF.

The genes are TRBV5-1 and TRBJ1-1; TRBD1 matches 8 bases. This CDR3 is 17 amino acids long. V lost 0 bases and J lost 0; bases outside the gene matches: 7. Germline CDR1 and CDR2: SGHRS and YFSETQ. This CDR3 reads CASSLVAGGLLNTEAFF. The CDR3 region has the DNA TGCGCCAGCAGCTTGGTCGCAGGGGGCCTCCTGAACACTGAAGCTTTCTTT.

The chain uses TRBV18 and TRBJ2-1; D is possibly TRBD2 (6 bases). CDR1 and CDR2 from the germline V gene are KGHSH and LQKENI. CDR3 length: 15 amino acids. Trimming cost V 4 bases and J 3 bases, with 13 bases left between them. The CDR3 bases are TGTGCCAGCTCACTACTAGCTAAGGACTACAATGAGCAGTTCTTC. Protein sequence: CASSLLAKDYNEQFF.

This chain uses TRBV7-2 with TRBJ2-3; D assignment may be TRBD1 or TRBD2 (6 bases each). V lost 5 bases, J lost 9 bases, and 9 bases lay in between. The CDR3 covers 11 residues. In germline, CDR1 is SGHTA, CDR2 FQGNSA. The DNA for the CDR3 is TGTGCCAGCAGCCTAGGGGGGACGCAGTATTTT. It translates to CASSLGGTQYF.

The chain combines TRBV29-1 with TRBJ2-3, with D unresolved. V dropped 4 bases and J dropped 3 bases, with 14 bases sitting between them. The V gene's germline CDR1 is SQVTM and CDR2 ANQGSEA. The CDR3 length is 14 residues. The CDR3 loop is CSVGQALPTDTQYF. DNA of the CDR3: TGCAGCGTTGGACAAGCCCTCCCTACAGATACGCAGTATTTT.

This clone was seen only a few times. CDR3 DNA: TGTGCCAGCAGTCCCGCGAGCTCCTACGAGCAGTACTTC. Translating it yields CASSPASSYEQYF. The chain has TRBV28 and TRBJ2-7, with D hard to call. The germline CDR1 and CDR2 sequences are MDHEN and SYDVKM. Trimming removed 5 bases from V and 0 bases from J, with 8 bases in between. The CDR3 sequence is 13 residues long.

The chain uses TRBV27 and TRBJ2-1, with TRBD2 identical over 12 bases. The CDR3 sequence is 15 residues long. Germline V gives CDR1 MNHEY, CDR2 SMNVEV (reference sequence). Germline trimming cut 7 bases from V and 7 bases from J; bases unmatched to any gene: 8. CDR3 in DNA: TGTGCCAGCACACCTAGCGGGAGGGCCTGGAATGAGCAGTTCTTC. It codes for CASTPSGRAWNEQFF.

Worth noting for this clone: Additional DNA sequences in this sample encode the identical CDR3. The V call is TRBV7-2, the J call TRBJ2-3, with 10 bases identical to TRBD2. The germline V gene encodes CDR1 SGHTA and CDR2 FQGNSA. The CDR3 consists of 14 residues. The J segment lost 1 base and the V segment lost 6 bases, leaving 1 base of the junction unmatched. In DNA form, the CDR3 reads TGTGCCAGCAGTCTAGCGGGAGGCACAGATACGCAGTATTTT. It is translated as CASSLAGGTDTQYF.

V is TRBV27 and J is TRBJ2-7; 10 nucleotides match TRBD2. The V segment lost 6 bases and the J segment 5 bases; nucleotides outside the gene matches: 4. CDR1 and CDR2 from the germline V gene are MNHEY and SMNVEV (reference sequence). The CDR3 loop spans 13 amino acids. CDR3 sequence reads: CASRLAGVHEQYF. The CDR3 DNA follows: TGTGCCAGCAGGCTAGCGGGAGTCCACGAGCAGTACTTC.

This clone was counted between two and nine times. For the CDR3, the DNA is TGTGCCAGTACCAGGGGGACCGGGGAGCTGTTTTTT. This gives the protein CASTRGTGELFF. J is TRBJ2-2 and V is TRBV19, with TRBD1 matching over 7 bases. CDR3 length equals 12 residues. After removal of 7 bases from V and 5 bases from J, the junction contained 1 base not matched to a gene. Germline V CDR1 and CDR2: LNHDA, SQIVND (reference sequence).

This clone turned up a few times. V is TRBV5-1 and J is TRBJ2-1; D call uncertain. Trimming took off 5 bases at V and 6 bases at J, with 6 bases between the two ends. The CDR3 totals 11 residues. Looked up from germline, CDR1 is SGHRS and CDR2 is YFSETQ. The CDR3 sequence: CASRSGNEQFF. In nucleotides, the CDR3 is TGCGCCAGCAGATCAGGCAATGAGCAGTTCTTC.

The genes are TRBV10-3 and TRBJ2-5; unclear D gene. The germline V gene has CDR1 ENHRY and CDR2 SYGVKD. Trimming took 0 bases from V and 1 from J, leaving 6 bases between them. The length of the CDR3 is 14 residues. CDR3: CAISESAAQETQYF. In DNA, the CDR3 is TGTGCCATCAGTGAGTCCGCGGCCCAAGAGACCCAGTACTTC.

This clone was seen more than once but under ten times. Here the CDR3 reads CASSRILAGYTDTQYF. CDR3 DNA sequence: TGTGCCAGCAGTAGAATACTGGCGGGGTACACAGATACGCAGTATTTT. This rearrangement joins TRBV25-1 to TRBJ2-3, with D possibly matching TRBD2 (6 bases). The V end was cut by 5 bases, the J end by 2 bases, with 17 bases between. CDR1 MGHDK and CDR2 SYGVNS come from the germline V gene. This CDR3 has 16 residues.

This clone was observed a handful of times. The gene calls are TRBV6-5 and TRBJ2-2; no clear D gene. The germline V and J ends were trimmed by 5 bases and 1 base, with 8 bases remaining between them. This CDR3 contains 14 residues. CDR1 and CDR2 from the germline V gene are MNHEY and SVGAGI. The CDR3 region is CASSRRQNTGELFF. The CDR3 DNA reads TGTGCCAGCAGTCGGCGACAGAACACCGGGGAGCTGTTTTTT.

The sample holds a few counts of this clone. This chain joins TRBV9 and TRBJ1-3, with TRBD1 as a possible D gene (5 bases). Germline values: CDR1 SGDLS, CDR2 YYNGEE. The CDR3 runs to 15 residues. Trimming shortened V by 3 bases and J by 0 bases, and 10 bases separated the two germline ends. Here the CDR3 DNA reads TGTGCCAGCAGCGCCCAGGGAGTCTCTGGAAACACCATATATTTT. Translated, it gives CASSAQGVSGNTIYF.

There are a few counts of this clone. J is TRBJ2-7 and V is TRBV5-6; D is undetermined. V lost 5 bases and J lost 3, with 12 bases in between. Germline V lookup: CDR1 SGHDT, CDR2 YYEEEE. The CDR3 runs 13 residues. The CDR3 DNA is TGTGCCAGCAGTCGTGGACGGTACTACGAGCAGTACTTC. Translated: CASSRGRYYEQYF.

Comment on this clone: The identical CDR3 is also encoded by other nucleotide sequences in the sample. This chain connects TRBV30 to TRBJ1-1; D might be TRBD1 (5 bases). CDR1 is GTSNPN, CDR2 SVGIG, per germline (reference sequence). CDR3 length: 14 residues. Trimming took 3 bases from V and 0 from J, leaving 11 bases between them. This chain's CDR3 is CAWSPGRLNTEAFF. The CDR3 DNA sequence: TGTGCCTGGAGCCCAGGGCGTTTGAACACTGAAGCTTTCTTT.

The rearrangement joins TRBV6-5 to TRBJ2-5, with TRBD1 matching 8 bases. This CDR3 comprises 14 residues. The V gene end was trimmed by 5 bases and the J gene end by 7 bases; junction bases not matched to a gene: 9. The V gene's germline CDR1 is MNHEY and CDR2 SVGAGI. DNA for the CDR3: TGTGCCAGCAGTGCGACAGGGGAGTTGGTGACCCAGTACTTC. Amino acid sequence: CASSATGELVTQYF.

This clone was found once. This specimen includes other DNA sequences encoding the same CDR3. This rearrangement joins TRBV5-4 to TRBJ2-5; the D is unclear. Germline V gives CDR1 SGHNT, CDR2 YYREEE (reference sequence). The ends were cut back, 4 bases at V and 2 bases at J, with 6 bases in the middle. CDR3 length: 12 amino acids. The CDR3 DNA sequence: TGTGCCAGCAGCCCGTATCAAGAGACCCAGTACTTC. Amino acid sequence: CASSPYQETQYF.

This clone was counted a few times. At the DNA level, this CDR3 is encoded by other sequences in the same sample as well. The genes are TRBV9 and TRBJ2-5, with TRBD2 identical over 7 bases. Trimming at V came to 0 bases and at J to 5 bases, leaving 4 bases not matched to a gene. CDR1 and CDR2 from the germline V gene are SGDLS and YYNGEE. The CDR3 covers 14 residues. CDR3 residues: CASSVGGSGETQYF. As DNA, the CDR3 is TGTGCCAGCAGCGTAGGTGGTAGCGGGGAGACCCAGTACTTC.